This T cell receptor beta chain was sequenced during a study of blood T cells in healthy people across ages. This clonotype appeared a few times. Its specificity is unknown. General study results and limits: What prevented conclusive comparison of naive and antigen-experienced cells was that PBMCs were unsorted.

Ranging in age from about 6 to 95, the donors were healthy Caucasian individuals from Russia. Using a J-beta primer mix together with a sample-barcoded 5' primer, a second PCR was run for roughly 6 to 11 cycles. TCRdb re-called the 5' RACE reads through MiXCR, storing one row per CDR3 protein. Altogether more than 650,000 distinct CDR3 sequences are present, roughly 20% being singletons, with the ten largest covering around 22%. The receptor was derived from a man between 65 and 85 years old in good health. Material for sequencing was blood.

The CDR3 region has the DNA TGTGCCAGCAGCGTAGTCGGAACCGGGACTAACCACAATGAGCAGTTCTTC. As protein: CASSVVGTGTNHNEQFF. The chain couples TRBV9 to TRBJ2-1; 7 nucleotides agree with TRBD2. The trim removed 0 bases at V and 5 bases at J, leaving 11 bases unmatched. The CDR3 is 17 amino acids. CDR1 is SGDLS and CDR2 is YYNGEE in the germline V gene.